A selection of T cell receptor beta chains follows, all from one sample in a study of blood T cell repertoires in COVID-19. Using immunoSEQ multiplex PCR, the repertoire was profiled, and TCRdb retains in-frame clones only, with some absent. The sample carries some 160,000 clones, roughly 90% recorded once. The sample was peripheral blood. The receptor source for this set is a man in his fifties or sixties with acute or convalescent COVID-19. Both conserved end residues are part of each CDR3. D genes are given only for firm matches. A row's size may be missing; if present it is once, few, many or a size class.

clone size | J gene | D gene | V gene | CDR3 protein | CDR3 DNA
- | TRBJ1-1 | TRBD1 | TRBV19 | CASSVRDRGYTEAFF | TGTGCCAGTAGTGTCCGGGACAGGGGGTACACTGAAGCTTTCTTT
- | TRBJ1-5 | - | TRBV12-5 | CASGLATLRQPQHF | TGTGCTAGTGGTTTGGCCACTCTTCGCCAGCCCCAGCATTTT
- | TRBJ2-3 | - | TRBV2 | CASSEWGSTQYF | TGTGCCAGCAGTGAATGGGGCTCTACGCAGTATTTT
- | TRBJ1-1 | - | TRBV9 | CASRAGGGLNTEAFF | TGTGCCAGCAGGGCTGGGGGGGGCTTGAACACTGAAGCTTTCTTT
- | TRBJ1-5 | - | TRBV16 | CASSQSRAGGFCQPQHF | TGTGCCAGCAGCCAATCGAGGGCGGGGGGGTTCTGCCAGCCCCAGCATTTT
- | TRBJ2-1 | - | TRBV3-1/TRBV3-2 | CASSLSGEVNEQFF | TGTGCCAGCAGCCTCTCCGGGGAGGTAAATGAGCAGTTCTTC
- | TRBJ1-3 | - | TRBV18 | CASGAMQGITGNTIYF | TGTGCCAGCGGGGCGATGCAGGGGATAACTGGAAACACCATATATTTT
once | TRBJ1-2 | TRBD1 | TRBV7-9 | CASSLGAGGLYYGYTF | TGTGCCAGCAGCTTAGGAGCAGGGGGCTTGTACTATGGCTACACCTTC
- | TRBJ1-2 | - | TRBV6-5 | CASSNDRRLSGYTF | TGTGCCAGCAGCAATGACAGGCGCCTAAGTGGCTACACCTTC
- | TRBJ1-2 | - | TRBV3-1/TRBV3-2 | CASSQVGAGANYGYTF | TGTGCCAGCAGCCAGGTCGGTGCGGGGGCAAACTATGGCTACACCTTC
- | TRBJ1-2 | - | TRBV6-1 | CASSEDEVSPNYGYTF | TGTGCCAGCAGTGAAGATGAGGTCAGCCCTAACTATGGCTACACCTTC
- | TRBJ2-2 | TRBD1 | TRBV4-1 | CASSLDGAQGGTGELFF | TGCGCCAGCAGCCTCGACGGTGCACAGGGGGGTACCGGGGAGCTGTTTTTT
- | TRBJ1-3 | TRBD1 | TRBV18 | CASSPPGQGPYTIYF | TGTGCCAGCTCACCGCCGGGACAGGGGCCATACACCATATATTTT
- | TRBJ2-1 | TRBD2 | TRBV9 | CASSRISGASSYNEQFF | TGTGCCAGCAGCCGAATCAGCGGGGCCAGCTCCTACAATGAGCAGTTCTTC
- | TRBJ1-3 | - | TRBV11-2 | CASSKAASFSGNTIYF | TGTGCCAGCAGCAAGGCGGCGTCTTTCTCTGGAAACACCATATATTTT
few | TRBJ2-1 | TRBD1 | TRBV18 | CASSPPGQGGNEQFF | TGTGCCAGCTCACCACCCGGACAGGGGGGTAATGAGCAGTTCTTC
- | TRBJ1-2 | - | TRBV5-1 | CASSLVGGYGYTF | TGCGCCAGCAGCTTGGTAGGGGGCTATGGCTACACCTTC
- | TRBJ1-5 | - | TRBV4-1 | CASSQDRGLLPGAQHF | TGCGCCAGCAGCCAAGATAGGGGACTCCTCCCCGGGGCCCAGCATTTT
- | TRBJ1-6 | - | TRBV5-1 | CASSLDLRPNSPLHF | TGCGCCAGCAGCTTGGATCTTCGTCCGAATTCACCCCTCCACTTT
- | TRBJ2-3 | - | TRBV12-3/TRBV12-4 | CASRTGDTQYF | TGTGCCAGCAGGACAGGAGATACGCAGTATTTT
- | TRBJ1-2 | - | TRBV7-9 | CASTFGEGFYGYTF | TGTGCCAGCACGTTCGGGGAAGGTTTCTATGGCTACACCTTC
- | TRBJ1-2 | TRBD1 | TRBV5-1 | CASSGGQVNYGYTF | TGCGCCAGCAGCGGAGGACAGGTCAACTATGGCTACACCTTC
- | TRBJ2-2 | TRBD2 | TRBV10-1 | CASSELAGGNTGELFF | TGCGCCAGCAGTGAGCTGGCGGGGGGCAACACCGGGGAGCTGTTTTTT
- | TRBJ2-7 | TRBD1 | TRBV18 | CASSPETGSGNEQYF | TGTGCCAGCTCACCAGAGACAGGGTCTGGTAACGAGCAGTACTTC
- | TRBJ1-1 | TRBD1 | TRBV5-1 | CASSLRYGRAGQGVGETEAFF | TGCGCCAGCAGCTTACGCTACGGGCGAGCGGGACAGGGAGTCGGAGAGACTGAAGCTTTCTTT
- | TRBJ1-1 | - | TRBV4-1 | CASSQRRILTEAFF | TGCGCCAGCAGCCAACGGCGGATTCTCACTGAAGCTTTCTTT
- | TRBJ2-5 | - | TRBV4-3 | CASSQDRANQETQYF | TGCGCCAGCAGCCAAGACAGGGCAAACCAAGAGACCCAGTACTTC
- | TRBJ1-1 | - | TRBV11-2 | CASSPDITDVAFF | TGTGCCAGCAGCCCAGACATAACCGACGTGGCTTTCTTT
- | TRBJ2-3 | - | TRBV29-1 | CSAQGGYNTDTQYF | TGCAGCGCCCAGGGGGGTTATAACACAGATACGCAGTATTTT
- | TRBJ2-5 | TRBD2 | TRBV7-8 | CASSLYRGGETQYF | TGTGCCAGCAGCTTATATCGGGGAGGGGAGACCCAGTACTTC